These T cell receptor beta chains were read from a single sample in a study of T cells in Graves' hyperthyroidism and ophthalmopathy. Via MiXCR, TCRdb re-called the multiplex PCR reads, giving one row per CDR3 protein. This table holds hundreds of thousands of distinct CDR3 sequences, around 20% found once. The sample consisted of blood. The receptors stem from a man aged 25-45 years with Graves' ophthalmopathy. CDR3s include the opening cysteine and the closing phenylalanine or tryptophan. The D gene is left open where the match is weak. Part of the rows lack a size; the others show once, few, many or a class for expanded clones.

many	TRBJ1-1	TRBV5-1	TRBD1	TGCGCCAGCAGCTTGGCCTTGGGACAGGTGAACACTGAAGCTTTCTTT	CASSLALGQVNTEAFF
many	TRBJ2-5	TRBV30	TRBD2	TGTGCCGGAACCGGGACTAGCGAGGAGACCCAGTACTTC	CAGTGTSEETQYF
many	TRBJ1-1	TRBV3-1	.	TGTGCCAGCAGCCCACTCAAATACCTGACTGAAGCTTTCTTT	CASSPLKYLTEAFF
few	TRBJ1-1	TRBV18	.	TGTGCCAGCTCACCAGGACAGTCAGGCATGAACACTGAAGCTTTCTTT	CASSPGQSGMNTEAFF
few	TRBJ2-7	TRBV7-2	.	TGTGCCAGCAGCTTAGCGACTAGTCGGGACGAGCAGTACTTC	CASSLATSRDEQYF
few	TRBJ2-5	TRBV15	.	TGTGCCACCAGCGGGCAGGCTGCGGAGACCCAGTACTTC	CATSGQAAETQYF
many	TRBJ2-1	TRBV30	TRBD2	TGTGCCTGGAGGCGGGAGAGGTACAATGAGCAGTTCTTC	CAWRRERYNEQFF
few	TRBJ1-2	TRBV13	TRBD1	TGTGCCAGCAGCCAGACAGGGGATAGTGGCTACACCTTC	CASSQTGDSGYTF
.	TRBJ2-3	TRBV11-3	TRBD2	TGTGCCAGCAGCTGGACTAGCAGCACAGATACGCAGTATTTT	CASSWTSSTDTQYF
few	TRBJ2-5	TRBV6-1	TRBD2	TGTGCCACTCTAACTAGCGGCCAAGAGACCCAGTACTTC	CATLTSGQETQYF
.	TRBJ2-1	TRBV19	TRBD1	TGTGCCAGTAGTATATCTGGACAGGGGGCTGTAGGGCAGTTCTTC	CASSISGQGAVGQFF
.	TRBJ2-5	TRBV3-1	TRBD2	TGTGCCAGCAGCCAAGCACTAGCGGGGGAAGAGACCCAGTACTTC	CASSQALAGEETQYF
.	TRBJ2-7	TRBV18	TRBD1	TGTGCCAGCTCACCGCTTGACAGGGGTGCCTACGAGCAGTACTTC	CASSPLDRGAYEQYF
many	TRBJ2-3	TRBV12-3/TRBV12-4	.	TGTGCCAGCACGATAGCAGATACGCAGTATTTT	CASTIADTQYF
many	TRBJ1-2	TRBV6-1	.	TGTGCCAGCAGTTATGGGCTCGGGTCAGGAGGCTACACCTTC	CASSYGLGSGGYTF